These 21 T cell receptor beta chains originate from one sample sequenced in a study of graft-versus-host responses after intestinal transplantation. The data were produced by immunoSEQ multiplex PCR, yet TCRdb's version contains in-frame clones alone and is incomplete. The sample has about 61,000 clones, around 93% seen once. No antigen has been assigned to these receptors. This material consisted of unstimulated CD4+ T cells sorted from spleen or lymph node cells, taken before transplant. The receptors shown here come from a human donor who was the organ donor for an intestinal transplant.

In regard to this clone: This same CDR3 is encoded by further DNA sequences in the sample. The V call is TRBV7-9, the J call TRBJ1-4; D gene ambiguous. From germline, CDR1 is SEHNR and CDR2 FQNEAQ (reference sequence). The V and J ends lost 2 bases and 7 bases respectively, with 5 bases between them. The length of the CDR3 is 12 residues. The CDR3 loop is CASSLRGEKLFF. Written as DNA, the CDR3 is TGTGCCAGCAGCTTAAGAGGTGAAAAACTGTTTTTT.

The chain combines TRBV5-1 with TRBJ2-3; D might be TRBD1 or TRBD2, each matching 5 bases. The V and J ends lost 4 bases and 3 bases respectively, with 15 bases between them. Germline V gene lookup returns CDR1 SGHRS and CDR2 YFSETQ. The CDR3 contains 15 residues. This CDR3 is CASSPGTRRTDTQYF. DNA of the CDR3: TGCGCCAGCAGCCCCGGGACCCGGCGAACAGATACGCAGTATTTT.

The gene calls are TRBV5-4 and TRBJ1-1, with unresolved D. Germline CDR1 SGHNT, CDR2 YYREEE (reference sequence). Deletions cut 4 bases from V and 0 bases from J, with 13 bases between. The CDR3 runs 15 residues. CDR3 sequence: CASSQGGTMNTEAFF. The CDR3 region has the DNA TGTGCCAGCAGCCAAGGCGGAACTATGAACACTGAAGCTTTCTTT. The variable domain in full, with the rest retrieved from reference TRBV5-4 and TRBJ1-1, is ETGVTQSPTHLIKTRGQQVTLRCSSQSGHNTVSWYQQALGQGPQFIFQYYREEENGRGNFPPRFSGLQFPNYSSELNVNALELDDSALYLCASSQGGTMNTEAFFGQGTRLTVV.

The rearrangement uses TRBV7-2 and TRBJ1-3; a possible D gene is TRBD1 (6 bases). V was clipped by 0 bases and J by 4 bases, with 10 bases between them. This CDR3 spans 15 amino acids. Per germline, CDR1 SGHTA and CDR2 FQGNSA. The CDR3 DNA reads as TGTGCCAGCAGCTTAGCAGGGGGGTTCGGAAACACCATATATTTT. It yields the protein CASSLAGGFGNTIYF.

The chain employs TRBV7-2 and TRBJ2-7, with TRBD2 matching over 8 bases. The CDR3 has 14 amino acids. V lost 0 bases, J lost 2 bases, and 0 bases stayed unmatched. Looked up from germline, CDR1 is SGHTA and CDR2 is FQGNSA. CDR3 DNA: TGTGCCAGCAGCTTAGCTAGCGGGGCCTACGAGCAGTACTTC. Translated: CASSLASGAYEQYF.

Points on this clone: At the DNA level, this CDR3 is encoded by other sequences in the same sample as well. The gene calls are TRBV4-3 and TRBJ2-3, with D maybe TRBD2 (5 bases). The CDR3 consists of 15 residues. The germline V gene encodes CDR1 LGHNA and CDR2 YSLEER. Deletions cut 0 bases from V and 1 base from J, with 8 bases between. CDR3 amino acids: CASSQDGRGTDTQYF. The DNA for the CDR3 is TGCGCCAGCAGCCAAGATGGGCGGGGCACAGATACGCAGTATTTT.

The J gene is TRBJ1-1, the V gene TRBV19; D is unresolved. The CDR3 totals 13 residues. Germline assignment: CDR1 LNHDA and CDR2 SQIVND (reference sequence). The V and J ends lost 2 bases and 0 bases respectively, with 4 bases between them. In DNA form, the CDR3 reads TGTGCCAGTAGTATACAGGTGAACACTGAAGCTTTCTTT. It translates to CASSIQVNTEAFF.

The genes are TRBV5-1 and TRBJ2-7; D gene unclear. V shed 2 bases and J shed 0 bases, with 9 bases lying between them. Germline V CDR1 and CDR2: SGHRS, YFSETQ. The CDR3 is 14 residues long. The chain's CDR3 is CASSFGANSYEQYF. For the CDR3, the DNA is TGCGCCAGCAGCTTTGGAGCTAACTCCTACGAGCAGTACTTC.

This chain uses TRBV7-2 with TRBJ1-6; no firm D call. The CDR3 totals 15 residues. The V gene lost 5 bases and the J gene lost 4 bases, with 12 bases spanning the gap. The V gene's germline CDR1 is SGHTA and CDR2 FQGNSA. The CDR3 here is CASSVSGIYNSPLHF. The CDR3 DNA reads as TGTGCCAGCAGCGTATCCGGGATATATAATTCACCCCTCCACTTT.

This sequence joins TRBV7-2 and TRBJ2-5, with 10 bases that match TRBD2. Germline-derived CDR1 and CDR2 are SGHTA and FQGNSA. The CDR3 runs 16 residues. J gave up 4 bases and V 5 bases, and 10 bases lay outside the gene matches. This chain's CDR3 is CASSPRAGGPGETQYF. The CDR3 coding sequence is TGTGCCAGCAGCCCAAGAGCGGGGGGGCCCGGAGAGACCCAGTACTTC.

This rearrangement joins TRBV6-1 to TRBJ1-5; TRBD1 is a possible D gene (5 bases). V was cut by 3 bases and J by 3 bases, with 6 bases left in between. Germline CDR1 reads MNHNS; CDR2 reads SASEGT. The CDR3 consists of 13 residues. CDR3: CASSDRDNQPQHF. The CDR3 nucleotides read TGTGCCAGCAGTGACAGGGACAATCAGCCCCAGCATTTT.

V is TRBV2 and J is TRBJ2-7, with TRBD1 matching over 7 bases. The V gene's germline CDR1 is SNHLY and CDR2 FYNNEI. The CDR3 runs 12 residues. J lost 1 base, V lost 7 bases, and 1 base had no gene match. This CDR3 is CASKDRSYEQYF. CDR3 bases: TGTGCCAGCAAGGACAGGTCCTACGAGCAGTACTTC.

This clone was counted only a few times. This chain links TRBV7-2 with TRBJ2-7; D is unclear. Trimming left V 5 bases short and J 0 bases short, with 8 bases between. The CDR3 covers 13 residues. Germline V lookup: CDR1 SGHTA, CDR2 FQGNSA. CDR3 nucleotides: TGTGCCAGCAGCCCCGTCAACTCCTACGAGCAGTACTTC. Protein product: CASSPVNSYEQYF. Full variable domain (rest looked up from reference TRBV7-2 and TRBJ2-7): GAGVSQSPSNKVTEKGKDVELRCDPISGHTALYWYRQSLGQGLEFLIYFQGNSAPDKSGLPSDRFSAERTGGSVSTLTIQRTQQEDSAVYLCASSPVNSYEQYFGPGTRLTVT.

This clone appeared a single time. The genes are TRBV4-1 and TRBJ2-5; D call uncertain. The CDR3 spans 13 residues. Trimming took off 1 base at V and 2 bases at J, with 5 bases between the two ends. CDR1 and CDR2 from the germline V gene are MGHRA and YSYEKL. DNA of the CDR3: TGCGCCAGCAGCCAAGTATGGCAAGAGACCCAGTACTTC. Encoded protein: CASSQVWQETQYF.

The chain couples TRBV4-1 to TRBJ2-2, with D unclear. The length of the CDR3 is 15 residues. V lost 1 base and J 5 bases, leaving 11 bases between the germline ends. Germline values: CDR1 MGHRA, CDR2 YSYEKL. The CDR3 sequence is CASSQGARITGELFF. Here the CDR3 DNA reads TGCGCCAGCAGCCAAGGGGCTAGAATTACCGGGGAGCTGTTTTTT.

This chain connects TRBV4-1 to TRBJ1-4, with D perhaps matching TRBD1 (5 bases). V gave up 3 bases and J gave up 13 bases, with 18 bases separating them. Per germline, CDR1 MGHRA and CDR2 YSYEKL. The CDR3 is made up of 14 amino acids. The CDR3 DNA is TGCGCCAGCAGCCACCCTCCGGGGGGGTTTTTACTGTTTTTT. Amino acids: CASSHPPGGFLLFF.

The gene calls are TRBV27 and TRBJ2-1, with 9 bases that match TRBD2. V dropped 2 bases and J dropped 0; count of bases not matched to a gene: 11. The germline V gene has CDR1 MNHEY and CDR2 SMNVEV (reference sequence). The CDR3 has 19 residues. Here the CDR3 reads CASSLRQRGASGSYNEQFF. Written as DNA, the CDR3 is TGTGCCAGCAGTTTACGTCAGCGGGGGGCTTCGGGCTCCTACAATGAGCAGTTCTTC.

The rearrangement links TRBV6-5 to TRBJ1-5; TRBD1 might be the D (6 bases). The length of the CDR3 is 15 residues. V was clipped by 4 bases and J by 2 bases, with 12 bases between them. Germline V CDR1 and CDR2: MNHEY, SVGAGI. The CDR3 DNA reads as TGTGCCAGCAGTTCCAACAGGGCCCGCAATCAGCCCCAGCATTTT. This sequence encodes CASSSNRARNQPQHF.

The V and J genes are TRBV9 and TRBJ1-3; D not certain. V lost 0 bases to trimming and J lost 0 bases, with 10 bases between them. The CDR3 extends over 16 amino acids. Germline V gene sequence: CDR1 SGDLS, CDR2 YYNGEE. This CDR3 is CASSVAEGFSGNTIYF. The CDR3 DNA sequence: TGTGCCAGCAGCGTAGCGGAAGGGTTCTCTGGAAACACCATATATTTT. Full variable domain (remainder filled in from reference TRBV9 and TRBJ1-3): DSGVTQTPKHLITATGQRVTLRCSPRSGDLSVYWYQQSLDQGLQFLIQYYNGEERAKGNILERFSAQQFPDLHSELNLSSLELGDSALYFCASSVAEGFSGNTIYFGEGSWLTVV.

V and J are TRBV5-6 and TRBJ2-3, with D uncertain. Deletions cut 4 bases from V and 6 bases from J, with 18 bases between. Per the germline V gene, CDR1 is SGHDT and CDR2 is YYEEEE. This CDR3 comprises 15 residues. CDR3 in DNA: TGTGCCAGCAGCAACCTGTGGGCGGTATTCGATACGCAGTATTTT. This codes for CASSNLWAVFDTQYF.

The chain uses TRBV9 and TRBJ2-2; 9 positions agree with TRBD1. Germline assignment: CDR1 SGDLS and CDR2 YYNGEE. This CDR3 has 15 amino acids. With V trimmed by 5 bases and J by 4 bases, 6 bases remained unmatched. The CDR3 nucleotides are TGTGCCAGCAGTCCCGGGACAGGGACCACCGGGGAGCTGTTTTTT. Amino acid sequence: CASSPGTGTTGELFF.